Below are 30 T cell receptor beta chains sequenced from a single sample in a study of cytomegalovirus exposure and HLA in healthy donors. Measured with immunoSEQ multiplex PCR; TCRdb has only the in-frame clones, and not every one. The repertoire holds 190,000 or so clones, with 84% as singletons. Sequencing input: PBMCs. The receptors here all came from a young woman in good health and CMV-seropositive.

The chain joins TRBV7-9 to TRBJ2-5, with D uncertain. V shed 2 bases and J shed 1 base, with 14 bases lying between them. Per germline, CDR1 SEHNR and CDR2 FQNEAQ (reference sequence). CDR3 length: 16 residues. CDR3 in amino acids: CASSLPLRSPQETQYF. The CDR3 coding sequence is TGTGCCAGCAGCTTACCCCTACGGTCCCCCCAAGAGACCCAGTACTTC.

The V gene is TRBV18, the J gene TRBJ1-2, with 7 nucleotides matching TRBD1. The V segment lost 4 bases and the J segment 2 bases; nucleotides outside the gene matches: 7. Germline V gene data show CDR1 as KGHSH and CDR2 as LQKENI. The CDR3 covers 15 residues. Here the CDR3 DNA reads TGTGCCAGCTCACAGCCAGGGGGATCGAACTATGGCTACACCTTC. It is translated as CASSQPGGSNYGYTF. Variable domain in full (rest from reference TRBV18 and TRBJ1-2): NAGVMQNPRHLVRRRGQEARLRCSPMKGHSHVYWYRQLPEEGLKFMVYLQKENIIDESGMPKERFSAEFPKEGPSILRIQQVVRGDSAAYFCASSQPGGSNYGYTFGSGTRLTVV.

The rearrangement links TRBV25-1 to TRBJ1-1, with no clear D. Between the trimmed V and J ends, which lost 4 bases and 1 base, there was a span of 10 bases. This CDR3 is built from 14 residues. From germline, CDR1 is MGHDK and CDR2 SYGVNS. In DNA, the CDR3 is TGTGCCAGCAGTGCCCACACAAGGAACACTGAAGCTTTCTTT. Its protein product is CASSAHTRNTEAFF.

This clone was counted only a few times. V gene TRBV7-2 combines with J gene TRBJ1-2, with a weak D call TRBD1 (6 bases). The germline V gene encodes CDR1 SGHTA and CDR2 FQGNSA. The V gene lost 5 bases and the J gene lost 2 bases, with 15 bases spanning the gap. The CDR3 is 15 residues long. CDR3 sequence reads: CASSTSTGFNYGYTF. CDR3 bases: TGTGCCAGCAGCACGTCGACAGGATTCAACTATGGCTACACCTTC.

For the CDR3, the DNA is TGTGCCAGCAGTTTTAAGGGGGCCGAGCAGTACTTC. It encodes CASSFKGAEQYF. The chain uses TRBV27 and TRBJ2-7, with 7 bases lining up with TRBD1. Germline V gene lookup returns CDR1 MNHEY and CDR2 SMNVEV (reference sequence). The CDR3 is 12 amino acids. V trimming: 3 bases; J trimming: 6 bases; junction bases outside the gene matches: 2.

This chain connects TRBV5-5 to TRBJ2-7; 7 bases match TRBD1. The CDR3 has 15 amino acids. Germline V gene lookup returns CDR1 SGHKS and CDR2 YYEKEE (reference sequence). Germline trimming cut 5 bases from V and 3 bases from J; bases unmatched to any gene: 11. Written as DNA, the CDR3 is TGTGCCAGCAGGTCGACAGGGTCCACCATCTACGAGCAGTACTTC. Its protein is CASRSTGSTIYEQYF.

The chain recombines TRBV2 with TRBJ2-5; 7 bases map to TRBD2. The germline V gene encodes CDR1 SNHLY and CDR2 FYNNEI. This CDR3 has 12 residues. Trimming cost V 8 bases and J 4 bases; bases outside gene matches: 4. The CDR3 loop is CASAWGGETQYF. In nucleotides, the CDR3 is TGTGCCAGCGCTTGGGGGGGAGAGACCCAGTACTTC.

The J gene is TRBJ1-1, the V gene TRBV19; the D gene is possibly TRBD1 (6 bases). The CDR3 sequence is 14 residues long. Germline values: CDR1 LNHDA, CDR2 SQIVND (reference sequence). Trimming pared 8 bases from V and 8 bases from J, leaving 21 bases between. The CDR3 region is CASSYRGAGGEAFF. Written as DNA, the CDR3 is TGTGCCAGTTCCTACCGGGGGGCAGGAGGAGAAGCTTTCTTT.

This chain joins TRBV5-1 and TRBJ2-1; D remains ambiguous. The CDR3 spans 15 residues. The V end was cut by 4 bases, the J end by 2 bases, with 13 bases between. Germline V gives CDR1 SGHRS, CDR2 YFSETQ. The CDR3 nucleotides are TGCGCCAGCAGCCCCGATGGGCCGGCCTACAATGAGCAGTTCTTC. Its protein product is CASSPDGPAYNEQFF. Variable domain in full (rest from reference TRBV5-1 and TRBJ2-1): KAGVTQTPRYLIKTRGQQVTLSCSPISGHRSVSWYQQTPGQGLQFLFEYFSETQRNKGNFPGRFSGRQFSNSRSEMNVSTLELGDSALYLCASSPDGPAYNEQFFGPGTRLTVL.

The CDR3 here is CASTPGTNYGYTF. CDR3 sequence (DNA): TGCGCCAGCACCCCGGGGACTAACTATGGCTACACCTTC. This chain uses TRBV4-1 with TRBJ1-2; no clear D gene. The CDR3 has 13 residues. The germline V gene encodes CDR1 MGHRA and CDR2 YSYEKL. The ends were cut back, 7 bases at V and 0 bases at J, with 9 bases in the middle.

This clone showed up just a few times. This rearrangement joins TRBV5-1 to TRBJ2-1; 8 nucleotides match TRBD1. CDR3 length: 13 amino acids. Germline trimming cut 4 bases from V and 8 bases from J; bases unmatched to any gene: 5. Germline V lookup: CDR1 SGHRS, CDR2 YFSETQ. Here the CDR3 DNA reads TGCGCCAGCAGCCGCACGACAGGGGATGAGCAGTTCTTC. It is translated as CASSRTTGDEQFF.

Here the CDR3 reads CASSVTSTDTQYF. The CDR3 DNA reads TGCGCCAGCAGCGTCACTAGCACAGATACGCAGTATTTT. This chain uses TRBV5-1 with TRBJ2-3; D gene unclear. The germline V gene encodes CDR1 SGHRS and CDR2 YFSETQ. V shed 4 bases and J shed 0 bases, with 6 bases lying between them. There are 13 residues in the CDR3.

This chain joins TRBV10-3 and TRBJ1-1; weak D call: TRBD1 (5 bases). The CDR3 consists of 14 residues. The V end lost 7 bases, the J end lost 2 bases, and 14 bases lay between the germline ends. CDR1 and CDR2 from the germline V gene are ENHRY and SYGVKD. DNA of the CDR3: TGTGCCATCAAAGCGACAGCCTCCAACACTGAAGCTTTCTTT. Translation gives CAIKATASNTEAFF.

This clone was seen more than once but under ten times. The chain carries TRBV2 and TRBJ2-1; TRBD2 matches at 9 bases. The V segment lost 2 bases and the J segment 2 bases; nucleotides outside the gene matches: 4. The CDR3 runs 16 residues. Germline values: CDR1 SNHLY, CDR2 FYNNEI. Written as DNA, the CDR3 is TGTGCCAGCAGTGAACCAACTAGCGGGCCCTACAATGAGCAGTTCTTC. Residues: CASSEPTSGPYNEQFF.

The chain employs TRBV11-2 and TRBJ1-3; maybe TRBD1 (5 bases). Trimming took off 1 base at V and 4 bases at J, with 14 bases between the two ends. There are 16 residues in the CDR3. Germline CDR1 and CDR2: SGHAT and FQNNGV. CDR3 amino acids: CASSLVKGPTGNTIYF. The CDR3 nucleotides are TGTGCCAGCAGCTTAGTCAAGGGGCCGACAGGAAACACCATATATTTT.

V gene TRBV29-1 combines with J gene TRBJ1-1; 9 bases align to TRBD1. The CDR3 spans 14 residues. The germline CDR1 and CDR2 sequences are SQVTM and ANQGSEA. With V trimmed by 5 bases and J by 2 bases, 6 bases remained unmatched. The CDR3 protein is CSVFGDRVNTEAFF. In DNA form, the CDR3 reads TGCAGCGTTTTCGGGGACAGGGTAAACACTGAAGCTTTCTTT.

This rearrangement joins TRBV9 to TRBJ2-7; tentatively, D is TRBD2 (7 bases). The CDR3 has 14 residues. Germline CDR1 reads SGDLS; CDR2 reads YYNGEE. With 0 bases removed from V and 5 bases from J, the gap between germline ends came to 12 bases. The CDR3, as DNA: TGTGCCAGCAGCGTAGGAGGGGGGGCTGACGAGCAGTACTTC. It is translated as CASSVGGGADEQYF.

This clone showed up just a few times. J is TRBJ2-7 and V is TRBV4-1; D possibly corresponds to TRBD1 (5 bases). The CDR3 is made up of 13 amino acids. The ends were cut back, 4 bases at V and 2 bases at J, with 9 bases in the middle. Germline-derived CDR1 and CDR2 are MGHRA and YSYEKL. The chain's CDR3 is CASSLQDAYEQYF. CDR3 DNA sequence: TGCGCCAGCAGCCTACAGGACGCCTACGAGCAGTACTTC.

This sequence joins TRBV28 and TRBJ2-1; 9 bases are shared with TRBD1. Unmatched junction bases numbered 8, after V lost 8 bases and J lost 3 bases. The CDR3 is 15 residues long. Germline lookup yields CDR1 MDHEN and CDR2 SYDVKM. This CDR3 is CASRLGQGNYNEQFF. CDR3 nucleotide sequence: TGTGCCAGCCGCCTCGGACAGGGGAACTACAATGAGCAGTTCTTC.

There are a few counts of this clone. The gene calls are TRBV7-9 and TRBJ1-6, with 9 bases that match TRBD1. The CDR3 is made up of 14 amino acids. V lost 5 bases, J lost 10 bases, and 6 bases stayed unmatched. Germline assignment: CDR1 SEHNR and CDR2 FQNEAQ (reference sequence). The CDR3 is CASSPGTGRSPLHF. In DNA, the CDR3 is TGTGCCAGCAGCCCGGGGACAGGGAGGTCACCCCTCCACTTT.

CDR3 amino acids: CASSVDHAGTFNEQFF. Written as DNA, the CDR3 is TGTGCCAGCAGCGTGGATCATGCCGGGACTTTCAATGAGCAGTTCTTC. The V and J genes are TRBV9 and TRBJ2-1; TRBD2 might be the D (6 bases). Germline CDR1 reads SGDLS; CDR2 reads YYNGEE. The V end lost 2 bases, the J end lost 6 bases, and 18 bases lay between the germline ends. The CDR3 loop spans 16 amino acids.

This clone was counted a few times. This sequence joins TRBV11-3 and TRBJ2-2, with a possible D match to TRBD1 (6 bases). Trimming removed 4 bases from V and 3 bases from J, with 9 bases in between. Germline-derived CDR1 and CDR2 are SGHNT and YENEEA. The CDR3 extends over 14 amino acids. This CDR3 is CASSSRQDTGELFF. For the CDR3, the DNA is TGTGCCAGCAGCTCTAGACAGGACACCGGGGAGCTGTTTTTT.

This clone showed up just once. The gene calls are TRBV6-5 and TRBJ1-2; D gene ambiguous. There are 15 residues in the CDR3. Deletions cut 9 bases from V and 7 bases from J, with 24 bases between. Germline loops: CDR1 MNHEY, CDR2 SVGAGI. This CDR3 is CASSETSGIARGYTF. The CDR3 bases are TGTGCCAGTTCAGAAACGTCGGGTATAGCGCGTGGCTACACCTTC.

This clone was picked up one time. V is TRBV2 and J is TRBJ1-3, with TRBD1 as a possible D gene (6 bases). The CDR3 length is 16 residues. Trimming cost V 2 bases and J 2 bases, with 13 bases left between them. Germline V gene data show CDR1 as SNHLY and CDR2 as FYNNEI. The chain's CDR3 is CASSESGRGTGNTIYF. The CDR3 nucleotides are TGTGCCAGCAGTGAATCCGGCAGGGGCACTGGAAACACCATATATTTT.

This chain uses TRBV4-1 with TRBJ2-7; the match to TRBD2 covers 7 bases. Germline CDR1 is MGHRA and CDR2 is YSYEKL. The CDR3 has 16 amino acids. The ends lost 5 bases at V and 0 bases at J; junction bases unmatched: 10. The CDR3 sequence: CASSSSGATFSYEQYF. The CDR3 DNA reads TGCGCCAGCAGCTCGAGCGGGGCGACTTTCTCCTACGAGCAGTACTTC.

V usage is TRBV6-1 and J usage is TRBJ2-3, with unresolved D. This CDR3 region has 16 residues. V was trimmed by 2 bases and J by 4 bases, leaving 16 bases between them. Germline lookup yields CDR1 MNHNS and CDR2 SASEGT. The CDR3 region is CASSEPHSLVPDTQYF. The CDR3 region has the DNA TGTGCCAGCAGTGAACCTCACAGTTTAGTCCCAGATACGCAGTATTTT.

The gene calls are TRBV6-5 and TRBJ2-7; weak D call: TRBD2 (6 bases). Between the trimmed V and J ends, which lost 4 bases and 4 bases, there was a span of 14 bases. The germline V gene has CDR1 MNHEY and CDR2 SVGAGI. This CDR3 region has 14 residues. CDR3 nucleotide sequence: TGTGCCAGCAGTTTGGCGGGGTTAGGATACGAGCAGTACTTC. Protein: CASSLAGLGYEQYF.

The V gene is TRBV7-2, the J gene TRBJ2-7; D perhaps matches TRBD2 (5 bases). The CDR3 sequence is 15 residues long. The V and J ends lost 4 bases and 2 bases respectively, with 15 bases between them. Germline CDR1 is SGHTA and CDR2 is FQGNSA. CDR3 nucleotides: TGTGCCAGCAGCTCCACCTTAGGGAGCACCTACGAGCAGTACTTC. Residues: CASSSTLGSTYEQYF.

The chain couples TRBV2 to TRBJ2-3; D unresolved. Germline V lookup: CDR1 SNHLY, CDR2 FYNNEI. This CDR3 spans 14 amino acids. Trimming removed 1 base at V and 2 bases at J, with 7 bases between. The CDR3 DNA reads as TGTGCCAGCAGTGAAGTAACTACCACAGATACGCAGTATTTT. Translating gives CASSEVTTTDTQYF.

This clone was seen many times. The chain links TRBV5-1 to TRBJ2-7; D not certain. The V end lost 5 bases, the J end lost 4 bases, and 10 bases lay between the germline ends. CDR1 and CDR2 from the germline V gene are SGHRS and YFSETQ. The CDR3 runs to 12 residues. CDR3 in DNA: TGCGCCAGCAGTGCTGACTCTTACGAGCAGTACTTC. Protein product: CASSADSYEQYF.